One T cell receptor beta chain is described in this entry. Its antigen remains unidentified. The junction had 4 bases not matched to a gene; V was cut back by 2 bases and J by 5 bases. This CDR3 is built from 14 residues. Per the germline V gene, CDR1 is SGHRS and CDR2 is YFSETQ. This sample was taken from a study of siplizumab effects on memory and regulatory T cells. Broader study findings: Alloreactive sequences that could be traced to unstimulated CD4+ memory cells showed a significant reduction under siplizumab. Naive or memory phenotype assignment was not possible for roughly 80-97% of proliferating CD4+ or CD8+ clones.

Only in-frame clones appear in the TCRdb table, and some are missing; sequencing was by immunoSEQ multiplex PCR. The data show some 96,000 clones, around 93% seen once. This sequence originates from a human donor in good health. What was sequenced was non-Treg CD4+ T cells sorted from blood. V usage is TRBV5-1 and J usage is TRBJ2-7, with TRBD2 matching over 10 bases. The CDR3 here is CASSLAGGPDEQYF. CDR3 in DNA: TGCGCCAGCAGCTTAGCGGGAGGGCCCGACGAGCAGTACTTC. Looking up the rest from reference TRBV5-1 and TRBJ2-7 gives the full variable domain: KAGVTQTPRYLIKTRGQQVTLSCSPISGHRSVSWYQQTPGQGLQFLFEYFSETQRNKGNFPGRFSGRQFSNSRSEMNVSTLELGDSALYLCASSLAGGPDEQYFGPGTRLTVT.